This TCR beta chain was recovered during a study of CDR3 diversity in severe acne. The germline V gene has CDR1 DFQATT and CDR2 SNEGSKA (reference sequence). The CDR3 spans 13 residues. J gave up 4 bases and V 6 bases, and 6 bases lay outside the gene matches. Each CDR3 protein is one row after TCRdb ran MiXCR on the PCR reads. The sample consists of more than 85,000 distinct CDR3 sequences, roughly half of them appearing once. The sample holds a few counts of this clonotype. The rearrangement links TRBV20-1 to TRBJ1-1, with 9 bases matching TRBD1. Material for sequencing was blood. This sequence was found in a male donor in good health, serving as a control. The CDR3: CSAAGQGVTEAFF. The CDR3 DNA follows: TGCAGTGCAGCGGGACAGGGCGTCACTGAAGCTTTCTTT.